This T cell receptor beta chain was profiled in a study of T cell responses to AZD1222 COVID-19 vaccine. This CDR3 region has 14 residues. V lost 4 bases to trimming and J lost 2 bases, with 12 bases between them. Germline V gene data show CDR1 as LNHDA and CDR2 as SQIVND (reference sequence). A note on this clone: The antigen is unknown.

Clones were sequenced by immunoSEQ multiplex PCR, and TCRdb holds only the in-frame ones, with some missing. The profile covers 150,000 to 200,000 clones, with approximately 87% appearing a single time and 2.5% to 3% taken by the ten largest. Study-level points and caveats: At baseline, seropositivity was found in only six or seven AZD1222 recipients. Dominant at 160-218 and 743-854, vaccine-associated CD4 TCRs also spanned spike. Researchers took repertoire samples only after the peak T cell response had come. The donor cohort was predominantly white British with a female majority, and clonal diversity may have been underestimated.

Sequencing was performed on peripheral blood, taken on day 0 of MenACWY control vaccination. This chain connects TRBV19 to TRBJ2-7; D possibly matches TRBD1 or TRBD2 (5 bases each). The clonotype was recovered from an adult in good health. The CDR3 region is CASSKPGAAYEQYF. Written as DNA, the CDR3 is TGTGCCAGTAGTAAGCCCGGGGCAGCCTACGAGCAGTACTTC.